This TCR beta chain was sequenced in a study of blood T cells in healthy people across ages (dated by TCRdb to the mid-2010s). About the investigation overall: In model experiments, template switching captured roughly one uniquely barcoded TCR beta cDNA molecule for every two T cells. Using the same blood draw, the study looked at two additional independent replicas of 1 million unique cDNA reads for two donors, one aged 18 to 30 and the other aged 80 or older. Using deep sequencing normalized with unique cDNA molecular identifiers, the study measured how TCR beta repertoire diversity changes with age. Four age groups were formed from the donors: young (average roughly 16 years), middle-aged (just under 40), aged (about 62) and long-lived (82). To avoid experimental bias, donors of different ages were distributed randomly across sequencing lanes.

The library was made by 5' RACE. The sequencer listed for this sample is Illumina HiSeq 2500. A second PCR of about 7 to 12 cycles was performed with a sample-barcoded 5' primer and a J-beta primer mix. Each TCR beta cDNA molecule received a unique molecular identifier from a template-switch 5' adaptor carrying 12 random nucleotides. Each sample yielded at least 3 million CDR3-containing paired-end reads. First-strand cDNA synthesis was performed from all RNA using the Mint cDNA synthesis kit, with priming by a TRBC-specific oligonucleotide. Following uracil-DNA glycosylase treatment, a first 18-cycle PCR with universal primers M1SS and BC2_uni_R was performed on all cDNA. The source study handled its data this way. Each sample was normalized by randomly selecting 1 million high-quality reads, each carrying a distinct molecular identifier. Instead of being binned into consensus sequences, reads with shared molecular identifiers were discarded. MiTCR, with a Q25 quality threshold and the strictest error-elimination algorithm, was used for CDR3 identification, clonotype clustering and error correction. A nonparametric unseen species model with Euler transformation was used to estimate a lower bound on total TCR beta diversity. Using fastp at Q25 and MiXCR, TCRdb reprocessed the public reads and kept productive beta chains. Each record represents a unique CDR3 protein, reported with the most common genes and DNA among its rows. None of the V and J calls come from the authors' own analysis; TCRdb made them. This sample has 1.4 million or so distinct CDR3 sequences in its table, and roughly 43% of those were observed once. Approximately 4.1% of the sample is in the top ten clones.

A distance of 17 bases separates the germline ends of V and J, which lose 4 bases and 6 bases respectively. Including cysteine and phenylalanine, the CDR3 has 15 amino acids. Just CDR3 DNA is preserved here, 45 bases in frame from base 1. CDR1 LGHDT and CDR2 YNNKEL are derived from the germline V gene (reference sequence). Worth noting for this clonotype: Its recognized antigen is unknown. Per-base quality was not reported, and no clone a single base away is much larger than it.

Paper-wide results and their limitations: Compared with the aged group, more naive CD4+ T cells, fewer expanded clones and increased TCR diversity were shown by the long-lived group, suggesting age selection. The percentage of naive T cells measured by flow cytometry correlated strongly with observed TCR beta diversity. Since profiling was done on bulk unsorted PBMCs, naive and antigen-experienced compartments could not be conclusively compared. Estimates of total diversity from one million sequenced T cells were regarded as lower bounds and underestimates. Because donor CMV infection status was unknown, age-related changes in expanded clonotypes were potentially confounded. Observed TCR beta diversity per million T cells fell roughly linearly with age, and a significant reduction was already apparent by age around 40.

The donors were 40 or so Caucasian individuals from Russia, aged roughly 6 to 100 years, who were systemically healthy. Ten milliliters of peripheral blood were drawn from each donor into EDTA-treated Vacutainer tubes. PBMCs were isolated by Ficoll-Paque density-gradient centrifugation, with at least 6.5 million obtained per sample. Total RNA was extracted from PBMCs with Trizol reagent, with at least 6 micrograms obtained per sample. The percentages of naive CD45RAhigh/CD27high T cells were determined by flow cytometry on a PBMC aliquot from every donor. This TCR was recovered from a young woman in good health. The sequence joins TRBV3-1 to TRBJ2-3; the D gene is perhaps TRBD1, from 6 matching bases. The sequencing sample was made of blood. CDR3 reads: CASSLRAGEADTQYF. The bases are TGTGCCAGCAGCCTGAGGGCAGGGGAAGCGGATACGCAGTATTTT.